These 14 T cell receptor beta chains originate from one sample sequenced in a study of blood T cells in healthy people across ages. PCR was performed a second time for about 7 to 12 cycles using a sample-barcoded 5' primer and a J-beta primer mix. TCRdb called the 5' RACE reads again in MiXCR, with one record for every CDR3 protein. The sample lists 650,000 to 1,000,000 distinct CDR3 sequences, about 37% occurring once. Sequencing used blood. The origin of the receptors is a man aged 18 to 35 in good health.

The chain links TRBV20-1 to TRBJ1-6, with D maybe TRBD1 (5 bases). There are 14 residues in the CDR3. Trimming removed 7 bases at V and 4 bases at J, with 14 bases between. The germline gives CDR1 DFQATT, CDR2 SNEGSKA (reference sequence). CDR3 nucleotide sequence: TGCAGTGGGGGCAGGAAAGGATATAATTCACCCCTCCACTTT. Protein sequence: CSGGRKGYNSPLHF.

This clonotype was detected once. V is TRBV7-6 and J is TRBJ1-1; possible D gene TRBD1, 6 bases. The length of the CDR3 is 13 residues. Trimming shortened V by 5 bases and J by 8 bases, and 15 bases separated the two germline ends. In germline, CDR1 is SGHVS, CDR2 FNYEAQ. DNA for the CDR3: TGTGCCAGCAGCGCCTCACAGGGCCCCGAAGCTTTCTTT. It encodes CASSASQGPEAFF.

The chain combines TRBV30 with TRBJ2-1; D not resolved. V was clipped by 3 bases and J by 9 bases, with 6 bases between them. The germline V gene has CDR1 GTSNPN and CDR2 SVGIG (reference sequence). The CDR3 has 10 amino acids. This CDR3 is CAWSSVEQFF. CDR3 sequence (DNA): TGTGCCTGGAGCTCGGTTGAGCAGTTCTTC.

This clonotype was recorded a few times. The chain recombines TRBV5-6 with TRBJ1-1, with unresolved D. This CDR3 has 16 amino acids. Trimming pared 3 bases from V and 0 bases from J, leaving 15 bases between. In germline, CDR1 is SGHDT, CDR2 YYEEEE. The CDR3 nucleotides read TGTGCCAGCAGCTCCGGGAGGGCCTTCCTGAACACTGAAGCTTTCTTT. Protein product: CASSSGRAFLNTEAFF.

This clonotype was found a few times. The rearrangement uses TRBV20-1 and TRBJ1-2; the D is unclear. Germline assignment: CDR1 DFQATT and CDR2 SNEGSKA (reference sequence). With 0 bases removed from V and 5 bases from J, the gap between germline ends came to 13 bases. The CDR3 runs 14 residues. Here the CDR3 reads CSARDPTLFYGYTF. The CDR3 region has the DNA TGCAGTGCTAGAGACCCGACCCTTTTTTATGGCTACACCTTC.

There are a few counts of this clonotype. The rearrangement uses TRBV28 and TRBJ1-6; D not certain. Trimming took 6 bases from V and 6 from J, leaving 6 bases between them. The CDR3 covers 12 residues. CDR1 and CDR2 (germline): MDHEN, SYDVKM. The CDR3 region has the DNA TGTGCCAGCAGCCCCACTAATTCACCCCTCCACTTT. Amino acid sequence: CASSPTNSPLHF.

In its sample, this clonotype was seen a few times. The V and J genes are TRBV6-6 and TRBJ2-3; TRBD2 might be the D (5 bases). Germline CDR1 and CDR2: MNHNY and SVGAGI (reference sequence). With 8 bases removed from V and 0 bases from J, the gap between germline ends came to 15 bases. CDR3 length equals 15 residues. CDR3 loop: CASLIGAASTDTQYF. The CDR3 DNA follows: TGTGCCAGCCTCATCGGAGCGGCTAGCACAGATACGCAGTATTTT.

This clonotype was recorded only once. CDR3 coding DNA: TGCAGTGCTATAAACCCGGGACAGGGGGCTGAGACCCAGTACTTC. Protein: CSAINPGQGAETQYF. The chain has TRBV20-1 and TRBJ2-5; TRBD1 aligns across 12 bases. CDR1 is DFQATT, CDR2 SNEGSKA, per germline (reference sequence). The CDR3 sequence is 15 residues long. J gave up 5 bases and V 4 bases, and 8 bases lay outside the gene matches.

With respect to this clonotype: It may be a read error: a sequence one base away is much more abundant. DNA of the CDR3: TGCAGCATTGAAGCTCGGAAGCGGAACACTGAAGCTTTCTTT. Protein sequence: CSIEARKRNTEAFF. The rearrangement joins TRBV29-1 to TRBJ1-1; D gene uncertain. The CDR3 has 14 residues. Germline V CDR1 and CDR2: SQVTM, ANQGSEA. The variable domain in full, completed from reference TRBV29-1 and TRBJ1-1, reads SAVISQKPSRDICQRGTSLTIQCQVDSQVTMMFWYRQQPGQSLTLIATANQGSEATYESGFVIDKFPISRPNLTFSTLTVSNMSPEDSSIYLCSIEARKRNTEAFFGQGTRLTVV.

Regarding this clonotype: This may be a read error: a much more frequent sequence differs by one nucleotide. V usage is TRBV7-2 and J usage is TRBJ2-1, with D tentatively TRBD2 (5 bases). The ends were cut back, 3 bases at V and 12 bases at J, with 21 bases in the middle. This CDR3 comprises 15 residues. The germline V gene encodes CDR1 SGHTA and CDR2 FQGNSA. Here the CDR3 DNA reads TGTGCCAGCAGCTTGGCGAGGGCCTCCTTTTCGGGGCAGTTCTTC. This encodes CASSLARASFSGQFF.

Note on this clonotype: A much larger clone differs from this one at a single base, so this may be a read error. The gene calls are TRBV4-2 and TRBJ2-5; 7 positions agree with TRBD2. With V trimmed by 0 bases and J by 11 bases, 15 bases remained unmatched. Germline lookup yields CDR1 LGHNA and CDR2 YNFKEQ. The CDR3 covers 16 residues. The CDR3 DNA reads TGTGCCAGCAGCCAAGATGAGGCGGGGGTTGACAATGAGCAGTACTTC. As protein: CASSQDEAGVDNEQYF.

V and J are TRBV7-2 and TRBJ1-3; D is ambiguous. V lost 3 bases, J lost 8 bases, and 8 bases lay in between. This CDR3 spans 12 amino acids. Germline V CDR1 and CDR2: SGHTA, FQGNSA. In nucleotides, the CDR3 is TGTGCCAGCAGCTTGGCGGGTTACACCATATATTTT. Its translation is CASSLAGYTIYF.

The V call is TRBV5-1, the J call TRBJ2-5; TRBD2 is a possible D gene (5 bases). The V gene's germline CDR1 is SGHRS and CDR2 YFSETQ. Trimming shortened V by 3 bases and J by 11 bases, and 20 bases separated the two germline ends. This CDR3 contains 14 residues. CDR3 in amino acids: CASSSMTGSNEQYF. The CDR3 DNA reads TGCGCCAGCAGCTCGATGACGGGGAGCAATGAGCAGTACTTC. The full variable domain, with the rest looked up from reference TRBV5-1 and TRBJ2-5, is KAGVTQTPRYLIKTRGQQVTLSCSPISGHRSVSWYQQTPGQGLQFLFEYFSETQRNKGNFPGRFSGRQFSNSRSEMNVSTLELGDSALYLCASSSMTGSNEQYFGPGTRLLVL.

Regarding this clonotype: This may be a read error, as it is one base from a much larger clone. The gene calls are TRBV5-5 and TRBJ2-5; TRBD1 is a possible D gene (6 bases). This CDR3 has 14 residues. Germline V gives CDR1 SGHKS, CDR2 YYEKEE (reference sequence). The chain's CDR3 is CVSSANRAQETQYF. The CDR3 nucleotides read TGTGTCAGCAGCGCCAACAGGGCTCAAGAGACCCAGTACTTC.